This T cell receptor (beta chain) was profiled in a study of T cells in Graves' hyperthyroidism and ophthalmopathy. The study excluded patients with uncontrolled infection, other autoimmune disease, pregnancy or lactation. At least ten counts were recorded for this clonotype. The source material, RNA transcripts, was used to amplify TCR beta CDR3 regions. The TCR CDR3 was amplified in a first-round RT-PCR using the HTBI primer set. TCRdb reprocessed the multiplex PCR reads with MiXCR, giving one entry per CDR3 protein. The table has some 510,000 distinct CDR3 sequences, less than 25% seen once. The CDR3 has 15 amino acids. Per the germline V gene, CDR1 is MDHEN and CDR2 is SYDVKM. V trimming: 5 bases; J trimming: 5 bases; junction bases outside the gene matches: 9.

The chain recombines TRBV28 with TRBJ1-5; 7 bases are shared with TRBD1. Sequencing input: blood. The sequence derives from a man in his late teens or twenties with Graves' hyperthyroidism. The CDR3 DNA sequence: TGTGCCAGCAGTCCCTGGGGGGACAGCTATCAGCCCCAGCATTTT. Amino acids: CASSPWGDSYQPQHF. The whole variable domain, filled in from reference TRBV28 and TRBJ1-5, reads DVKVTQSSRYLVKRTGEKVFLECVQDMDHENMFWYRQDPGLGLRLIYFSYDVKMKEKGDIPEGYSVSREKKERFSLILESASTNQTSMYLCASSPWGDSYQPQHFGDGTRLSIL.